This TCR beta chain was captured by sequencing in a study of blood T cell repertoires in COVID-19. Study-wide background: Spain, Italy and the United States supplied samples that represented acute and convalescent COVID-19.

Original analysis: Amplification of reference gene primers was used by the study to estimate nucleated cell counts. Sequencing was performed with immunoSEQ multiplex PCR; in TCRdb, only in-frame clones are kept and a portion is missing. V and J calls and clone size are those listed in that table; D and trimming were worked out from the DNA. The table has around 340,000 clones, 75% to 90% seen once. V lost 5 bases and J lost 4; bases outside the gene matches: 5. Germline CDR1 is GTSNPN and CDR2 is SVGIG (reference sequence). The CDR3 is made up of 14 amino acids. The receptor's source is a woman aged 55 to 70 with COVID-19, enrolled during active disease. The source material was peripheral blood. The chain combines TRBV30 with TRBJ2-2; 9 bases agree with TRBD1. This CDR3 reads CAWGQGFGTGELFF. The DNA of the CDR3 is TGTGCCTGGGGACAGGGGTTCGGCACCGGGGAGCTGTTTTTT.